The 9 T cell receptor beta chains reported below all come from one sample, sequenced in a study of T cell clonality in common variable immunodeficiency. Sequencing used immunoSEQ multiplex PCR; TCRdb keeps in-frame clones, though not all of them. Observed in the sample are fewer than 75,000 clones, none of them singletons. Sequencing was carried out using peripheral blood mononuclear cells. These receptors were collected from a person between 18 and 75 years old in good health.

This clone was seen at least ten times. CDR3 sequence reads: CASSLAGKEAEKLFF. The sequenced CDR3 bases are TGTGCCAGCAGCTTGGCAGGGAAGGAGGCTGAAAAA. The chain combines TRBV5-4 with TRBJ1-4; D is perhaps TRBD1 (5 bases). Read coverage stops 3 residues before the CDR3 terminus; the germline J gene supplies the remainder. The germline gives CDR1 SGHNT, CDR2 YYREEE (reference sequence). V gave up 0 bases and J gave up 7 bases, with 13 bases separating them. The CDR3 is 15 residues long.

Many counts were recorded for this clone. The sequence runs out 3 residues before the end of the CDR3; the remainder is reconstructed from the germline J gene. The gene calls are TRBV6-2 or TRBV6-3 and TRBJ1-2, with D perhaps matching TRBD1 (5 bases). The germline CDR1 and CDR2 sequences are MNHEY and SVGEGT. CDR3 length: 14 residues. Trimming took 10 bases from V and 5 from J, leaving 20 bases between them. The sequenced CDR3 bases are TGTGCCACCCGGAGCGGGGGACCCCAATATGGC. Amino acid sequence: CATRSGGPQYG. The whole CDR3 region reads CATRSGGPQYGYTF.

The table lists this clone with many counts. From the germline J gene comes the end of the CDR3, since the read stops 3 residues before it. J is TRBJ2-3 and V is TRBV18; no clear D. Trimming removed 3 bases from V and 2 bases from J, with 9 bases in between. The CDR3 runs 14 residues. Germline V lookup: CDR1 KGHSH, CDR2 LQKENI. The part of the CDR3 DNA that was read is TGTGCCAGCTCACCTCGTACATCCACAGATACG. This encodes CASSPRTSTDT. The whole CDR3 protein reads CASSPRTSTDTQYF.

Ten or more counts support this clone. The CDR3 end is not reached by the read, which stops 3 residues before it; the germline J gene fills it in. This chain connects TRBV9 to TRBJ2-3; 7 bases are shared with TRBD1. Germline V CDR1 and CDR2: SGDLS, YYNGEE. CDR3 length: 15 amino acids. V shed 2 bases, J shed 3 bases, and the junction held 6 bases outside the gene matches. The CDR3 protein is CASSVRQGETDTQYF. The part of the CDR3 DNA that was read is TGTGCCAGCAGCGTTCGACAGGGAGAAACAGATACG.

This clone showed up many times. The missing CDR3 end, 3 residues past where the read stops, is filled in from the germline J gene. The chain is built from TRBV20-1 and TRBJ1-1; D uncertain. Germline CDR1 and CDR2: DFQATT and SNEGSKA (reference sequence). Trimming removed 3 bases at V and 7 bases at J, with 12 bases between. This CDR3 contains 12 residues. The part of the CDR3 DNA that was read is TGCAGTGCTAGGCCCCCCGAGGGTGAA. Translated, it gives CSARPPEGE. The whole CDR3 is CSARPPEGEAFF.

This clone was recorded at least ten times. From the germline J gene comes the end of the CDR3, since the read stops 3 residues before it. The chain combines TRBV19 with TRBJ2-7; 7 bases match TRBD1. CDR1 is LNHDA, CDR2 SQIVND, per germline (reference sequence). This CDR3 is built from 13 residues. V was pared by 4 bases and J by 4 bases, with 4 bases of the junction left unmatched. CDR3 residues: CASSRGTAYEQYF. The CDR3 DNA, read in part, is TGTGCCAGTAGTAGGGGGACAGCTTACGAG. The whole variable domain, remainder taken from reference TRBV19 and TRBJ2-7, is DGGITQSPKYLFRKEGQNVTLSCEQNLNHDAMYWYRQDPGQGLRLIYYSQIVNDFQKGDIAEGYSVSREKKESFPLTVTSAQKNPTAFYLCASSRGTAYEQYFGPGTRLTVT.

To note about this clone: Read sequence stops 3 residues before the CDR3 end, and the germline J gene provides the missing end. The rearrangement joins TRBV19 to TRBJ2-1, with 8 bases that match TRBD2. Unmatched junction bases numbered 12, after V lost 5 bases and J lost 9 bases. The germline gives CDR1 LNHDA, CDR2 SQIVND (reference sequence). The CDR3 loop spans 15 amino acids. The sequenced CDR3 bases are TGTGCCAGTAGTGTGACCGGGACTAGGGGGGCTGAG. Its translation: CASSVTGTRGAE. The entire CDR3 reads CASSVTGTRGAEQFF. The variable domain in full, completed from reference TRBV19 and TRBJ2-1, reads DGGITQSPKYLFRKEGQNVTLSCEQNLNHDAMYWYRQDPGQGLRLIYYSQIVNDFQKGDIAEGYSVSREKKESFPLTVTSAQKNPTAFYLCASSVTGTRGAEQFFGPGTRLTVL.

This clone was recorded at least ten times. With the read ending 3 residues before the CDR3 end, the germline J gene is used to fill in that end. The V and J genes are TRBV12-3 or TRBV12-4 and TRBJ2-7; TRBD1 agrees at 12 bases. This CDR3 region has 17 residues. V trimming: 7 bases; J trimming: 6 bases; junction bases outside the gene matches: 16. CDR3 amino acids: CASTPGTGGVRQLEQYF. CDR3 DNA (partial): TGTGCCAGCACCCCCGGGACAGGGGGCGTTCGTCAACTCGAG.

In its sample, this clone was seen a few times. The read ends 3 residues before the CDR3 terminus; that terminus is restored from the germline J gene. This sequence joins TRBV7-8 and TRBJ1-2; D remains ambiguous. The germline V gene encodes CDR1 SGHVS and CDR2 FQNEAQ. The CDR3 covers 12 residues. V dropped 1 base and J dropped 5 bases, with 5 bases sitting between them. CDR3 DNA (partial): TGTGCCAGCAGCTTAGGTCCTTATGGC. Translation: CASSLGPYG. The CDR3 as a whole reads CASSLGPYGYTF.